The T cell receptor beta chain described here comes from a study of blood T cell repertoires in COVID-19. There are 13 residues in the CDR3. The germline CDR1 and CDR2 sequences are SGHTA and FQGNSA. V dropped 5 bases and J dropped 5; count of bases not matched to a gene: 5. TCRdb's table, derived via immunoSEQ multiplex PCR, lists solely in-frame clones and lacks some. The repertoire holds 70,000 or so clones, with 65% to 85% as singletons. The sample consisted of peripheral blood. V is TRBV7-2 and J is TRBJ2-7; 8 bases map to TRBD2. This clonotype originated in a man aged 45 to 65 with COVID-19, enrolled during active disease. The CDR3 region is CASSPREGDEQYF. The CDR3 region has the DNA TGTGCCAGCAGCCCTCGGGAGGGGGACGAGCAGTACTTC.